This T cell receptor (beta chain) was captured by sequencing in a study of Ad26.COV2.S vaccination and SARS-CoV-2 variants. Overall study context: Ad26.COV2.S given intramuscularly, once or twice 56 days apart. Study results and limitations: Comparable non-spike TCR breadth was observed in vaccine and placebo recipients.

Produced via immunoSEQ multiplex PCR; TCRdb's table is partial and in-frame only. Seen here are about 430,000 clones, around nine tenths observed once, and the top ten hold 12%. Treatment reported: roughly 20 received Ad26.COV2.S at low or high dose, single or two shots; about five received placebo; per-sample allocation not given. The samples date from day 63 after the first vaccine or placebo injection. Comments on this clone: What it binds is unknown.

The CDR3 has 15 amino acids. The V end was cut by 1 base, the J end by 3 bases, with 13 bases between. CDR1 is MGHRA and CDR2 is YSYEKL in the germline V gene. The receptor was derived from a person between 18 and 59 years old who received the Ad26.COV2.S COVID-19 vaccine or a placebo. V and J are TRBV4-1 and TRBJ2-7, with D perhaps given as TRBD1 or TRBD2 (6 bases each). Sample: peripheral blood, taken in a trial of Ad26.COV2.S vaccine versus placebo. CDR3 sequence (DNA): TGCGCCAGCAGCCAAGGGGGGGACACCCACTACGAGCAGTACTTC. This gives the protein CASSQGGDTHYEQYF.